This T cell receptor beta chain was observed in a study of regulatory T cells in long-lasting Graves disease. The CDR3 is 11 residues long. Trimming left V 7 bases short and J 3 bases short, with 6 bases between. Libraries of TCR beta came from iRepertoire HTBI primers plus Arm-PCR of CDR3 regions. Under the authors' procedure: Samples jointly harbored 62 TRBV and some 13 TRBJ segments. MiXCR, applied by TCRdb to the multiplex PCR reads, yields one record per CDR3 protein. TCRdb's processing, not the authors', yielded these V and J calls. The table includes 300,000 to 400,000 distinct CDR3 sequences, around a fifth detected once. This clonotype was seen only once. What it binds is not known. This may stem from a read error, because a much larger clone lies one nucleotide away. Notes on the study in general: For persistent Graves' patients, TCR diversity was lower than for newly diagnosed ones. Favored usage of TRBV28, TRBJ1-2 and TRBJ2-5 was recorded in persistent disease.

Time point of the sample: persistent/refractory GD, antithyroid drugs over 5 years with positive TRAb. PBMCs were the source of the RNA used for TCR sequencing. This chain joins TRBV12-3 or TRBV12-4 and TRBJ1-1, with D possibly matching TRBD1 (5 bases). The starting material was peripheral blood mononuclear cells (PBMCs), obtained when the disease was refractory, from a patient treated with antithyroid drugs. The source is a female donor with Graves disease. DNA for the CDR3: TGTGCCAGCACCAGGGACACTGAAGCTTTCTTT. Protein sequence: CASTRDTEAFF.